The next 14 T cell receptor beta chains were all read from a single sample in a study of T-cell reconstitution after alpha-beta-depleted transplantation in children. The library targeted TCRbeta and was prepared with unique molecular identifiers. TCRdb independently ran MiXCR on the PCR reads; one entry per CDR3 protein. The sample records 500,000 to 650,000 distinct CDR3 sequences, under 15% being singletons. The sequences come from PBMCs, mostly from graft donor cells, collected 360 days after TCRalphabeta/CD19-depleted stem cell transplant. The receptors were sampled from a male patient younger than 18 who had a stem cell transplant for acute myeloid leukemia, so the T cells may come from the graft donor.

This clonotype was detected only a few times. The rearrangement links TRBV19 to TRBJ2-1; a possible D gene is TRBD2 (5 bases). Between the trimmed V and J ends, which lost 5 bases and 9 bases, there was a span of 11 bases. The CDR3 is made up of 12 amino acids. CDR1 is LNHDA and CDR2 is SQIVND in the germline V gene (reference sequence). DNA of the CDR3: TGTGCCAGTAGTCCGAGGGAGACTGAGCAGTTCTTC. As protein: CASSPRETEQFF.

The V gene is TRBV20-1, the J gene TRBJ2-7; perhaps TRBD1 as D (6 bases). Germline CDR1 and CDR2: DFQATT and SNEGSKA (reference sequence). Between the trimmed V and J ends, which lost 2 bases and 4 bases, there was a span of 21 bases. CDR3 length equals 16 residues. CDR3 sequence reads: CSARTSFGQLSYEQYF. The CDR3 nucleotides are TGCAGTGCTAGAACTTCTTTCGGACAGCTATCGTACGAGCAGTACTTC.

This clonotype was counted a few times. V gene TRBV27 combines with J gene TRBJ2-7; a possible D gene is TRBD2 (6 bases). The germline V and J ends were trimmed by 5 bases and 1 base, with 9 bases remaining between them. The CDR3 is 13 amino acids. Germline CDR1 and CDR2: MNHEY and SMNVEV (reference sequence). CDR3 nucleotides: TGTGCCAGCAGTGGGACTCCATCCTACGAGCAGTACTTC. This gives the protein CASSGTPSYEQYF.

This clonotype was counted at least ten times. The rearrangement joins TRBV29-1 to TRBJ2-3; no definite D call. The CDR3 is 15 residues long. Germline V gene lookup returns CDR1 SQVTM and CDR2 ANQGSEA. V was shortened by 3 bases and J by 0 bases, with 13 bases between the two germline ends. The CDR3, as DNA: TGCAGCGTTGAGGGTTCAACTGCTAGCACAGATACGCAGTATTTT. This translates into CSVEGSTASTDTQYF.

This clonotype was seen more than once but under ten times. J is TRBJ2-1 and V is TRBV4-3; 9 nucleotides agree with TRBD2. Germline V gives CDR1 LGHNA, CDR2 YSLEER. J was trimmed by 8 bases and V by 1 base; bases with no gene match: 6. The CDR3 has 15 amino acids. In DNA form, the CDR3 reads TGCGCCAGCAGCCAAGTAGCGGGAGCTATTTATGAGCAGTTCTTC. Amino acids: CASSQVAGAIYEQFF.

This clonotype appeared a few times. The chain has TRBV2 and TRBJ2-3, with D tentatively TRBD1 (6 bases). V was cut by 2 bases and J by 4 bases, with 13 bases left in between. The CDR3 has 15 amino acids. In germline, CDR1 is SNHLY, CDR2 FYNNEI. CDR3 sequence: CASSEMTGPPDTQYF. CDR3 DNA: TGTGCCAGCAGTGAAATGACAGGACCTCCAGATACGCAGTATTTT.

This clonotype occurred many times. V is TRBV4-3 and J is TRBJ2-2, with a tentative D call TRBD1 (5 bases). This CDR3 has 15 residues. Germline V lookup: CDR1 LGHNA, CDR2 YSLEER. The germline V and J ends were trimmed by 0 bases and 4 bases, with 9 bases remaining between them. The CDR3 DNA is TGCGCCAGCAGCCAAGAGATCCAGGGCACCGGGGAGCTGTTTTTT. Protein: CASSQEIQGTGELFF.

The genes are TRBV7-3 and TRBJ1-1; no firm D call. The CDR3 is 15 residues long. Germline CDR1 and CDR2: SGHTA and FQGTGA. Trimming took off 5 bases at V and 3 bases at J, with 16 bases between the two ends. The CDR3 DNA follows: TGTGCCAGCAGCCCTAGGGAACAGCCATACACTGAAGCTTTCTTT. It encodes CASSPREQPYTEAFF.

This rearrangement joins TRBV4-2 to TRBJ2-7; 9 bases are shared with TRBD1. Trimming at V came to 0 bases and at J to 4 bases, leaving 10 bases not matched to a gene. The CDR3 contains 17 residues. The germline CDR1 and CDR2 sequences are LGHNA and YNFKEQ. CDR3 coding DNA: TGTGCCAGCAGCCAAGATCGGGCCGGGACAGGGAGATACGAGCAGTACTTC. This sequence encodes CASSQDRAGTGRYEQYF.

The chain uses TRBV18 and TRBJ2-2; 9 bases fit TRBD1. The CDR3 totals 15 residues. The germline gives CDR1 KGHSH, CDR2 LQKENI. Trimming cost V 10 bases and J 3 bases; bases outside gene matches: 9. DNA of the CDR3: TGTGCCACCTCGGCGGACAGGGGAGACACCGGGGAGCTGTTTTTT. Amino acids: CATSADRGDTGELFF.

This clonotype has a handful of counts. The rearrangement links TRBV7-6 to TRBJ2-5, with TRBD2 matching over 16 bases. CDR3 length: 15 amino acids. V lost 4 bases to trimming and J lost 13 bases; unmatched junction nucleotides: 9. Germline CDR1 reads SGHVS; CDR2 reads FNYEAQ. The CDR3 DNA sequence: TGTGCCAGCAGCTCGGGACTAGCGGGAGGGCCGGTGTGGTACTTC. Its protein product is CASSSGLAGGPVWYF. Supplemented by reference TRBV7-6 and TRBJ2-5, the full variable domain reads GAGVSQSPRYKVTKRGQDVALRCDPISGHVSLYWYRQALGQGPEFLTYFNYEAQQDKSGLPNDRFSAERPEGSISTLTIQRTEQRDSAMYRCASSSGLAGGPVWYFGPGTRLLVL.

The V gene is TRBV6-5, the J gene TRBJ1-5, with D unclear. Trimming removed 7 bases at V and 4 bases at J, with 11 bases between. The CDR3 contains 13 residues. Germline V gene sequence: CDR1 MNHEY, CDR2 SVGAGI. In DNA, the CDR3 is TGTGCCAGCATAACTGGAGTGAATCAGCCCCAGCATTTT. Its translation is CASITGVNQPQHF.

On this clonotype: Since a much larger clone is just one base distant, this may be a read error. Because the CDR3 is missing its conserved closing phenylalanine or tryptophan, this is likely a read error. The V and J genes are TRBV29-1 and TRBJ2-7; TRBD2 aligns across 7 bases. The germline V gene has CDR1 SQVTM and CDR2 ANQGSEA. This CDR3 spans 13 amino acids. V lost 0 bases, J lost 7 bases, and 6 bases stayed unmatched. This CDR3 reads CSVEEGGRGEQYL. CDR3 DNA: TGCAGCGTTGAAGAAGGAGGGAGGGGAGAGCAGTACCTC.

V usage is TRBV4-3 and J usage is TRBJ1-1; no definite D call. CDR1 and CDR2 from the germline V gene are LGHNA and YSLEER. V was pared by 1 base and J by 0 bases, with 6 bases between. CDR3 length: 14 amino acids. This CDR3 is CASSQGQLNTEAFF. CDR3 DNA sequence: TGCGCCAGCAGCCAAGGGCAGTTGAACACTGAAGCTTTCTTT.